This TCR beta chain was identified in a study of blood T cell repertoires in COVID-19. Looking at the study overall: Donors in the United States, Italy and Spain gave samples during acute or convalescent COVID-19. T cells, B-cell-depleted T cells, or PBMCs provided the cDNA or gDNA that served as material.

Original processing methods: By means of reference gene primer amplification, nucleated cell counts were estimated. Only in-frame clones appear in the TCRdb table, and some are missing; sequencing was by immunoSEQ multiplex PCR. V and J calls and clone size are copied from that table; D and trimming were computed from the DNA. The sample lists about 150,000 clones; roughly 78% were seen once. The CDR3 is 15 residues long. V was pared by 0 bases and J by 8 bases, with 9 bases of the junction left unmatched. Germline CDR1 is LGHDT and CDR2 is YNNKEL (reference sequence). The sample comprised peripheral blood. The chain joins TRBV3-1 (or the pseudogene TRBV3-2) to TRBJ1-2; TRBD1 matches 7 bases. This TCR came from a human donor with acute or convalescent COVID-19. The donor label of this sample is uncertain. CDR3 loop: CASSQDSRGRGGYTF. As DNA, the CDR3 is TGTGCCAGCAGCCAAGATTCTAGGGGGCGCGGGGGCTACACCTTC.